The 19 T cell receptor beta chains presented below share a single source sample, sequenced in a study of CD8+ T cells in alopecia areata. Extraction and reverse transcription of RNA yielded cDNA as the sequencing template. Profiling relied on immunoSEQ multiplex PCR, and the TCRdb table lists in-frame clones only, not all of them. Among 150,000 to 200,000 clones listed, 59% were seen once. The sequenced sample was CD4+ T cells sorted from blood, obtained at week 0. The receptors originated from a human donor with alopecia areata.

The chain uses TRBV25-1 and TRBJ2-2; 9 bases are shared with TRBD1. The CDR3 length is 16 residues. The trim removed 8 bases at V and 5 bases at J, leaving 12 bases unmatched. Germline CDR1 reads MGHDK; CDR2 reads SYGVNS. The CDR3 sequence: CASRIGGTGSTGELFF. In nucleotides, the CDR3 is TGTGCCAGCCGAATCGGCGGGACAGGGAGTACCGGGGAGCTGTTTTTT.

This chain joins TRBV7-8 and TRBJ1-2; tentative D call: TRBD1 (5 bases). Germline V gives CDR1 SGHVS, CDR2 FQNEAQ. V dropped 5 bases and J dropped 6 bases, with 19 bases sitting between them. This CDR3 contains 15 residues. CDR3 sequence reads: CASSAIAQGPHGYTF. Here the CDR3 DNA reads TGTGCCAGCAGCGCCATTGCTCAGGGTCCTCATGGCTACACCTTC.

The chain carries TRBV15 and TRBJ2-5; D is unclear. The ends were cut back, 3 bases at V and 4 bases at J, with 12 bases in the middle. This CDR3 has 14 amino acids. CDR1 is LNHNV, CDR2 YYDKDF, per germline (reference sequence). This CDR3 is CATSSPVSRETQYF. The CDR3 DNA is TGTGCCACCAGCAGCCCGGTCTCTCGAGAGACCCAGTACTTC.

The chain uses TRBV6-5 and TRBJ2-6; no definite D call. Germline CDR1 and CDR2: MNHEY and SVGAGI. The CDR3 has 14 amino acids. Trimming shortened V by 3 bases and J by 1 base, and 4 bases separated the two germline ends. CDR3 region: CASSYGSGANVLTF. CDR3 nucleotide sequence: TGTGCCAGCAGTTATGGGTCTGGGGCCAACGTCCTGACTTTC.

This clone occurred a few times. The gene calls are TRBV29-1 and TRBJ2-6, with no clear D. This CDR3 is built from 12 residues. CDR1 and CDR2 from the germline V gene are SQVTM and ANQGSEA. V dropped 5 bases and J dropped 0 bases, with 2 bases sitting between them. Written as DNA, the CDR3 is TGCAGCGTTAGCTCTGGGGCCAACGTCCTGACTTTC. It is translated as CSVSSGANVLTF.

The rearrangement uses TRBV5-1 and TRBJ2-7, with 10 bases matching TRBD1. With V trimmed by 4 bases and J by 5 bases, 6 bases remained unmatched. Per the germline V gene, CDR1 is SGHRS and CDR2 is YFSETQ. CDR3 length: 14 residues. CDR3 sequence (DNA): TGCGCCAGCAGCCTGGCCGGGACAGGGGACGAGCAGTACTTC. Protein product: CASSLAGTGDEQYF. Supplemented by reference TRBV5-1 and TRBJ2-7, the full variable domain reads KAGVTQTPRYLIKTRGQQVTLSCSPISGHRSVSWYQQTPGQGLQFLFEYFSETQRNKGNFPGRFSGRQFSNSRSEMNVSTLELGDSALYLCASSLAGTGDEQYFGPGTRLTVT.

In this sample, this clone turned up a few times. The chain combines TRBV5-6 with TRBJ1-2, with D maybe TRBD1 (6 bases). CDR1 is SGHDT, CDR2 YYEEEE, per germline. The CDR3 length is 12 residues. Between the trimmed V and J ends, which lost 7 bases and 7 bases, there was a span of 14 bases. This chain's CDR3 is CASGTRGSGYTF. CDR3 coding DNA: TGTGCCAGCGGAACCAGGGGCAGTGGCTACACCTTC.

This chain connects TRBV5-6 to TRBJ2-5; D unresolved. V lost 0 bases and J lost 2, with 2 bases in between. Germline V lookup: CDR1 SGHDT, CDR2 YYEEEE. The CDR3 is made up of 12 amino acids. The chain's CDR3 is CASSLAQETQYF. Here the CDR3 DNA reads TGTGCCAGCAGCTTGGCTCAAGAGACCCAGTACTTC.

This clone appeared many times. The chain carries TRBV13 and TRBJ2-3; maybe TRBD1 (6 bases). V lost 2 bases and J 6 bases, leaving 12 bases between the germline ends. The CDR3 is 14 residues long. Germline values: CDR1 PRHDT, CDR2 FYEKMQ (reference sequence). The CDR3 spells CASSLTGSMDTQYF. DNA of the CDR3: TGTGCCAGCAGCTTAACAGGGTCCATGGATACGCAGTATTTT.

The V gene is TRBV5-1, the J gene TRBJ2-7; TRBD1 is a possible D gene (5 bases). The CDR3 sequence is 14 residues long. The V gene's germline CDR1 is SGHRS and CDR2 YFSETQ. Trimming took off 2 bases at V and 2 bases at J, with 11 bases between the two ends. CDR3 bases: TGCGCCAGCAGCTTCAAAGGACAAGCCTACGAGCAGTACTTC. Its protein is CASSFKGQAYEQYF.

V and J are TRBV7-3 and TRBJ2-2; 7 bases align to TRBD2. The CDR3 contains 19 residues. Losses at the gene ends were 1 base for V and 6 bases for J; bases not matched to a gene: 17. Germline V CDR1 and CDR2: SGHTA, FQGTGA. CDR3 in DNA: TGTGCCAGCAGCTTAATTCCCCGGAGTGGCGGGGGACCTTCCGGGGAGCTGTTTTTT. It yields the protein CASSLIPRSGGGPSGELFF.

The chain couples TRBV29-1 to TRBJ1-2, with unresolved D. CDR1 and CDR2 from the germline V gene are SQVTM and ANQGSEA. The CDR3 covers 14 residues. Trimming removed 0 bases from V and 2 bases from J, with 10 bases in between. Written as DNA, the CDR3 is TGCAGCGTTGAAGAGGTCAGGCGGAACTATGGCTACACCTTC. This codes for CSVEEVRRNYGYTF.

In its sample, this clone was seen once. CDR3 protein: CSVDRGSGTEAFF. The DNA for the CDR3 is TGCAGCGTGGACAGGGGGTCGGGGACTGAAGCTTTCTTT. V usage is TRBV29-1 and J usage is TRBJ1-1; 10 bases fit TRBD1. Looked up from germline, CDR1 is SQVTM and CDR2 is ANQGSEA. The V and J ends lost 6 bases and 5 bases, in that order; junction bases with no gene match: 6. The CDR3 runs to 13 residues. Combining the CDR3 with reference TRBV29-1 and TRBJ1-1 gives the whole variable domain SAVISQKPSRDICQRGTSLTIQCQVDSQVTMMFWYRQQPGQSLTLIATANQGSEATYESGFVIDKFPISRPNLTFSTLTVSNMSPEDSSIYLCSVDRGSGTEAFFGQGTRLTVV.

The chain carries TRBV5-4 and TRBJ1-3; TRBD1 agrees at 7 bases. The CDR3 has 15 amino acids. The ends lost 3 bases at V and 3 bases at J; junction bases unmatched: 6. CDR1 and CDR2 from the germline V gene are SGHNT and YYREEE (reference sequence). CDR3 coding DNA: TGTGCCAGCAGCTCCGGGACAGTGAGTGGAAACACCATATATTTT. Amino acids: CASSSGTVSGNTIYF.

This rearrangement joins TRBV5-6 to TRBJ2-7; maybe TRBD2 (5 bases). CDR1 and CDR2 (germline): SGHDT, YYEEEE. The V end lost 4 bases, the J end lost 3 bases, and 11 bases lay between the germline ends. This CDR3 has 13 residues. The CDR3 here is CASSPRLYYEQYF. The DNA of the CDR3 is TGTGCCAGCAGCCCAAGACTATACTACGAGCAGTACTTC.

The chain has TRBV4-2 and TRBJ2-3; D is uncertain. CDR1 LGHNA and CDR2 YNFKEQ come from the germline V gene. CDR3 length: 15 amino acids. The ends were cut back, 4 bases at V and 3 bases at J, with 14 bases in the middle. This chain's CDR3 is CASSPNYGKTDTQYF. CDR3 DNA sequence: TGTGCCAGCAGCCCCAATTATGGTAAAACAGATACGCAGTATTTT.

This sequence joins TRBV27 and TRBJ2-3, with D unclear. CDR3 length: 12 amino acids. Germline V gene sequence: CDR1 MNHEY, CDR2 SMNVEV (reference sequence). V lost 5 bases and J 6 bases, leaving 9 bases between the germline ends. CDR3 in DNA: TGTGCCAGCAGTCCCACAGCCGATACGCAGTATTTT. Residues: CASSPTADTQYF.

The chain carries TRBV2 and TRBJ2-3; 9 nucleotides agree with TRBD2. This CDR3 region has 15 residues. V shed 4 bases and J 1 base; nucleotides not matched to a gene: 3. Germline V CDR1 and CDR2: SNHLY, FYNNEI. The CDR3: CASSARTSGTDTQYF. The CDR3 nucleotides read TGTGCCAGCAGTGCTCGGACTAGCGGCACAGATACGCAGTATTTT.

This clone is a singleton in its sample. The chain has TRBV30 and TRBJ1-1; D is unclear. The length of the CDR3 is 16 residues. With 8 bases removed from V and 5 bases from J, the gap between germline ends came to 27 bases. From germline, CDR1 is GTSNPN and CDR2 SVGIG (reference sequence). For the CDR3, the DNA is TGTGCCCTGGTCGTGGATAAGGGAGATGAATATACTGAAGCTTTCTTT. It encodes CALVVDKGDEYTEAFF.